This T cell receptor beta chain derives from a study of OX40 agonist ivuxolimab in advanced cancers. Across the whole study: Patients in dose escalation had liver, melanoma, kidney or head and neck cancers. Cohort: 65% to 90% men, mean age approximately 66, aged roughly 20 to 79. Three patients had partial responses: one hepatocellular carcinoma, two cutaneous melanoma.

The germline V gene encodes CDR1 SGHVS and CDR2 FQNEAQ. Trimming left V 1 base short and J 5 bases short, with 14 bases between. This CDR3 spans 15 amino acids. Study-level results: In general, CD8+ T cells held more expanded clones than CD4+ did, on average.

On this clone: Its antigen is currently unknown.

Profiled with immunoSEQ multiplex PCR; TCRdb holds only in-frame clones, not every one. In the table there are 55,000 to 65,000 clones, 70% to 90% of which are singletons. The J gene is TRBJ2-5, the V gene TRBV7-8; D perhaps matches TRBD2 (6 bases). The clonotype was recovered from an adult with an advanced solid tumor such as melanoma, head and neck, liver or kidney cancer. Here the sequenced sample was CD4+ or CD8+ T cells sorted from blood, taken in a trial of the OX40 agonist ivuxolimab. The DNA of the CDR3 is TGTGCCAGCAGCTTAGGGCTGCGGGGCGAGGAGACCCAGTACTTC. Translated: CASSLGLRGEETQYF.